One sample yielded the 21 T cell receptor beta chains listed below, sequenced in a study of PD-1 blockade in classical Hodgkin lymphoma. Each patient's relapse followed autologous stem cell transplantation, and brentuximab vedotin exposure varied. The table came from immunoSEQ multiplex PCR; TCRdb's copy has only in-frame clones and leaves some out. The sample consists of 110,000 or so clones, 80% to 90% of them appearing once. Sequencing used peripheral blood mononuclear cells (PBMCs), obtained before the second cycle of nivolumab. These receptors were obtained from a human donor with classical Hodgkin lymphoma.

CDR3 region: CASSDSGTDTQYF. CDR3 DNA sequence: TGTGCCAGCAGTGACAGCGGCACAGATACGCAGTATTTT. The gene calls are TRBV2 and TRBJ2-3; D not certain. V was clipped by 3 bases and J by 1 base, with 5 bases between them. Germline V lookup: CDR1 SNHLY, CDR2 FYNNEI. The CDR3 consists of 13 residues.

CDR3 coding DNA: TGTGCCAGCAGTTACCCAGACAATGAGCAGTTCTTC. It is translated as CASSYPDNEQFF. The genes are TRBV6-5 and TRBJ2-1; no definite D call. Germline V gene sequence: CDR1 MNHEY, CDR2 SVGAGI. The CDR3 spans 12 residues. The V end lost 2 bases, the J end lost 5 bases, and 4 bases lay between the germline ends.

This chain connects TRBV27 to TRBJ2-3; D gene unclear. CDR3 length: 16 amino acids. V lost 5 bases, J lost 3 bases, and 18 bases lay in between. CDR1 is MNHEY and CDR2 is SMNVEV in the germline V gene (reference sequence). The DNA of the CDR3 is TGTGCCAGCAGTACCAAGTCCCCGACGTGGACAGATACGCAGTATTTT. Protein: CASSTKSPTWTDTQYF.

The chain recombines TRBV19 with TRBJ1-2, with TRBD1 matching over 9 bases. Germline V lookup: CDR1 LNHDA, CDR2 SQIVND (reference sequence). The CDR3 runs to 13 residues. Trimming cost V 7 bases and J 5 bases; bases outside gene matches: 5. CDR3 amino acids: CASIGTGKYGYTF. The CDR3 coding sequence is TGTGCCAGTATCGGGACAGGGAAGTATGGCTACACCTTC.

This chain joins TRBV4-1 and TRBJ2-1, with D hard to call. Germline V gene data show CDR1 as MGHRA and CDR2 as YSYEKL. The V end lost 1 base, the J end lost 8 bases, and 12 bases lay between the germline ends. This CDR3 comprises 14 residues. The CDR3 bases are TGCGCCAGCAGCCAAGTCCCCAAAAGTTATGAGCAGTTCTTC. Its translation: CASSQVPKSYEQFF.

The gene calls are TRBV11-2 and TRBJ2-3, with D unclear. V dropped 3 bases and J dropped 3 bases, with 10 bases sitting between them. CDR1 and CDR2 from the germline V gene are SGHAT and FQNNGV. The CDR3 has 14 residues. For the CDR3, the DNA is TGTGCCAGCAGCTTCTCTGCGGCAACAGATACGCAGTATTTT. This codes for CASSFSAATDTQYF.

The chain links TRBV6-5 to TRBJ2-5; D call uncertain. V shed 2 bases and J shed 0 bases, with 10 bases lying between them. This CDR3 is 15 amino acids long. Per germline, CDR1 MNHEY and CDR2 SVGAGI. The CDR3 is CASSYNRANQETQYF. In nucleotides, the CDR3 is TGTGCCAGCAGTTACAACAGAGCCAACCAAGAGACCCAGTACTTC.

This chain connects TRBV4-2 to TRBJ2-7; weak D call: TRBD2 (6 bases). V lost 10 bases and J 2 bases, leaving 18 bases between the germline ends. The CDR3 is made up of 14 amino acids. The germline CDR1 and CDR2 sequences are LGHNA and YNFKEQ. DNA for the CDR3: TGTGCCACCGGTAAACCGGGACTGCCCTACGAGCAGTACTTC. Translated, it gives CATGKPGLPYEQYF.

This clone was observed once. The CDR3 here is CASTPGRTNNEKLFF. The CDR3 bases are TGTGCCAGTACCCCCGGCAGGACAAATAATGAAAAACTGTTTTTT. The V call is TRBV19, the J call TRBJ1-4, with D tentatively TRBD1 (5 bases). The CDR3 spans 15 residues. V was clipped by 7 bases and J by 4 bases, with 16 bases between them. Germline CDR1 LNHDA, CDR2 SQIVND (reference sequence).

CDR3 amino acids: CASSFAGVNTGELFF. The DNA for the CDR3 is TGTGCCAGCAGCTTCGCTGGGGTGAACACCGGGGAGCTGTTTTTT. The V and J genes are TRBV5-6 and TRBJ2-2; D not resolved. The CDR3 loop spans 15 amino acids. CDR1 is SGHDT and CDR2 is YYEEEE in the germline V gene. Trimming pared 2 bases from V and 1 base from J, leaving 9 bases between.

Only one count was recorded for this clone. The gene calls are TRBV5-4 and TRBJ1-1, with D possibly TRBD1 on 5 matching bases. V lost 2 bases and J lost 7, with 15 bases in between. CDR1 and CDR2 (germline): SGHNT, YYREEE (reference sequence). The CDR3 covers 14 residues. CDR3 sequence: CASSLEPGPHEAFF. CDR3 nucleotides: TGTGCCAGCAGCTTAGAACCGGGGCCGCATGAAGCTTTCTTT.

V gene TRBV11-2 combines with J gene TRBJ1-5; D call uncertain. The CDR3 has 13 amino acids. Trimming removed 3 bases at V and 5 bases at J, with 8 bases between. CDR1 and CDR2 (germline): SGHAT, FQNNGV. The CDR3 sequence is CASSFGADQPQHF. DNA for the CDR3: TGTGCCAGCAGCTTTGGAGCCGATCAGCCCCAGCATTTT.

This sequence joins TRBV29-1 and TRBJ1-1, with D perhaps matching TRBD1 (5 bases). The CDR3 spans 13 residues. CDR1 is SQVTM and CDR2 is ANQGSEA in the germline V gene. The CDR3 DNA sequence: TGCAGTGTTACCTTGACAGAGAACACTGAAGCTTTCTTT. This codes for CSVTLTENTEAFF. The full variable domain, completed using reference TRBV29-1 and TRBJ1-1, is SAVISQKPSRDICQRGTSLTIQCQVDSQVTMMFWYRQQPGQSLTLIATANQGSEATYESGFVIDKFPISRPNLTFSTLTVSNMSPEDSSIYLCSVTLTENTEAFFGQGTRLTVV.

The rearrangement joins TRBV7-9 to TRBJ2-5; 9 bases match TRBD2. Germline loops: CDR1 SEHNR, CDR2 FQNEAQ (reference sequence). The CDR3 has 17 residues. V trimming: 0 bases; J trimming: 4 bases; junction bases outside the gene matches: 9. CDR3 amino acids: CASSLAPAGGSAETQYF. The CDR3 DNA sequence: TGTGCCAGCAGCTTAGCCCCAGCGGGAGGATCTGCAGAGACCCAGTACTTC.

The J gene is TRBJ1-2, the V gene TRBV7-2; TRBD1 matches at 10 bases. The CDR3 spans 16 residues. J was trimmed by 3 bases and V by 4 bases; bases with no gene match: 8. The germline gives CDR1 SGHTA, CDR2 FQGNSA. In DNA, the CDR3 is TGTGCCAGCAGCTCTAATCCGGGACAGGGGCACTATGGCTACACCTTC. It is translated as CASSSNPGQGHYGYTF. The full variable domain, rest sourced from reference TRBV7-2 and TRBJ1-2, is GAGVSQSPSNKVTEKGKDVELRCDPISGHTALYWYRQSLGQGLEFLIYFQGNSAPDKSGLPSDRFSAERTGGSVSTLTIQRTQQEDSAVYLCASSSNPGQGHYGYTFGSGTRLTVV.

The V call is TRBV7-9, the J call TRBJ2-7, with TRBD2 matching over 15 bases. V shed 5 bases and J 4 bases; nucleotides not matched to a gene: 3. The CDR3 runs 15 residues. The germline gives CDR1 SEHNR, CDR2 FQNEAQ (reference sequence). CDR3 sequence (DNA): TGTGCCAGCAGCGGAGGACTAGCGGGGGGGTACGAGCAGTACTTC. Its translation: CASSGGLAGGYEQYF.

The V gene is TRBV18, the J gene TRBJ1-1, with D maybe TRBD1 (6 bases). The CDR3 runs 14 residues. Trimming took 1 base from V and 5 from J, leaving 11 bases between them. Germline V gene sequence: CDR1 KGHSH, CDR2 LQKENI. CDR3: CASSPRTQGTEAFF. Here the CDR3 DNA reads TGTGCCAGCTCACCACGTACTCAGGGGACTGAAGCTTTCTTT.

V is TRBV19 and J is TRBJ1-5, with TRBD1 as a possible D gene (5 bases). Germline loops: CDR1 LNHDA, CDR2 SQIVND (reference sequence). The CDR3 covers 13 residues. V dropped 7 bases and J dropped 5 bases, with 12 bases sitting between them. The DNA of the CDR3 is TGTGCCAGTACTTTGGGACCTTATCAGCCCCAGCATTTT. Residues: CASTLGPYQPQHF.

V is TRBV19 and J is TRBJ2-2, with TRBD2 identical over 14 bases. The germline CDR1 and CDR2 sequences are LNHDA and SQIVND (reference sequence). V dropped 5 bases and J dropped 6; count of bases not matched to a gene: 5. This CDR3 comprises 16 residues. The CDR3 nucleotides read TGTGCCAGTAGTTTCCGACTAGCGGGAGGGCCCGGGGAGCTGTTTTTT. This translates into CASSFRLAGGPGELFF.

The rearrangement links TRBV18 to TRBJ2-7, with 12 bases aligning to TRBD1. The CDR3 has 15 amino acids. J gave up 6 bases and V 6 bases, and 9 bases lay outside the gene matches. Germline CDR1 reads KGHSH; CDR2 reads LQKENI. The CDR3: CASSPGQGAPGEQYF. The CDR3 bases are TGTGCCAGCTCTCCGGGACAGGGGGCGCCGGGCGAGCAGTACTTC.

The chain combines TRBV2 with TRBJ2-2; 11 bases are shared with TRBD2. Germline CDR1 SNHLY, CDR2 FYNNEI. V was pared by 6 bases and J by 9 bases, with 3 bases of the junction left unmatched. The CDR3 consists of 13 residues. The CDR3 loop is CASRLAGGRELFF. CDR3 nucleotides: TGTGCCAGCAGGCTAGCGGGAGGCAGGGAGCTGTTTTTT. Full variable domain (rest looked up from reference TRBV2 and TRBJ2-2): EPEVTQTPSHQVTQMGQEVILRCVPISNHLYFYWYRQILGQKVEFLVSFYNNEISEKSEIFDDQFSVERPDGSNFTLKIRSTKLEDSAMYFCASRLAGGRELFFGEGSRLTVL.